Listed below are T cell receptor beta chains from one sample, sequenced in a study of T cells in Graves' hyperthyroidism and ophthalmopathy. TCRdb passed the multiplex PCR reads through MiXCR, listing each CDR3 protein once. The sample holds about 360,000 distinct CDR3 sequences, less than 15% seen once. The sample comprised blood. The source of these receptors is a woman aged 18-30 years with Graves' hyperthyroidism. The CDR3 runs from the conserved cysteine through the conserved F or W. The D gene is left open where the match is weak. For some rows the clone size is stated as once, few or many, or as a class when expanded; others skip it.

D	size	J	length	V	DNA	CDR3
NA	many	TRBJ1-6	12	TRBV28	TGTGCCAGCAGTTTAGGCACAGTTCCCCTCCACTTT	CASSLGTVPLHF
NA	NA	TRBJ1-2	13	TRBV19	TGTGCCAGTAAAAGGCAACTTGGTGATGGCTACACCTTC	CASKRQLGDGYTF
TRBD1	NA	TRBJ1-1	12	TRBV19	TGTGCCACTAGACAGGGATGGACTGAAGCTTTCTTT	CATRQGWTEAFF
NA	NA	TRBJ1-3	16	TRBV27	TGTGCCAGCAGTTTAAGGGCCGCAAATTTCGGAAACACCATATATTTT	CASSLRAANFGNTIYF
NA	many	TRBJ1-5	15	TRBV12-3/TRBV12-4	TGTGCCAGCAGTTTTGATCGTCTTAGCAATCAGCCCCAGCATTTT	CASSFDRLSNQPQHF
NA	many	TRBJ1-1	12	TRBV2	TGTGCCAGCAGTGAGACCTACACTGAAGCTTTCTTT	CASSETYTEAFF
NA	many	TRBJ2-1	13	TRBV20-1	TGCAGTGCTAGGCTTTCTGGGGGACATGAGCAGTTCTTC	CSARLSGGHEQFF
NA	few	TRBJ1-5	21	TRBV7-3	TGTGCCAGCAGCTCCGGGAAGGGAGATGCGTGGGAAATCTATAGCAATCAGCCCCAGCATTTT	CASSSGKGDAWEIYSNQPQHF
NA	NA	TRBJ1-6	14	TRBV5-5	TGTGCCAGCAGCTTTGTCAGGGGAGAGTCACCCCTCCACTTT	CASSFVRGESPLHF
NA	NA	TRBJ2-7	12	TRBV12-3/TRBV12-4	TGTGCCAGCAGTTTACGAGGGGCAGCGCAGTACTTC	CASSLRGAAQYF
NA	many	TRBJ2-1	18	TRBV13	TGTGCCAGCAGCACAAGGGACCGGCCGTTGCATTCCTACAATGAGCAGTTCTTC	CASSTRDRPLHSYNEQFF
TRBD1	NA	TRBJ1-1	13	TRBV7-3	TGTGCCAGCAGCCCCAATCCGGGACAGGGTTTATTCTTT	CASSPNPGQGLFF
NA	many	TRBJ2-1	15	TRBV28	TGTGCCAGCCAAATGCAGGCCCCCTTTGGCAATGAGCAGTTCTTC	CASQMQAPFGNEQFF
TRBD1	many	TRBJ2-6	17	TRBV2	TGTGCCAGCAATCGACAGGGGGCTGTCTCTGGGGCCAACGTCCTGACTTTC	CASNRQGAVSGANVLTF
NA	many	TRBJ1-1	11	TRBV28	TGTGCCAGCAATAATAACCTTGAAGCTTTCTTT	CASNNNLEAFF
NA	NA	TRBJ1-5	15	TRBV6-2/TRBV6-3	TGTGCCAGCAGTCGGACACCATATAGCAATCAGCCCCAGCATTTT	CASSRTPYSNQPQHF
NA	many	TRBJ1-5	13	TRBV5-8	TGTGCCAGCTCGGACGCTAGCAATCAGCCCCAGCATTTT	CASSDASNQPQHF
TRBD2	many	TRBJ2-3	14	TRBV20-1	TGCAGTGCTAAGAGCGGGACTAGCACAGATACGCAGTATTTT	CSAKSGTSTDTQYF
NA	few	TRBJ2-1	14	TRBV7-9	TGTGCCAGCAGCTTTAGACAACCAGTGGTTGAGCAGTTCTTC	CASSFRQPVVEQFF
NA	many	TRBJ1-5	14	TRBV7-2	TGTGCCAGCAGCTTGGGGCTGCGCAATCAGCCCCAGCATTTT	CASSLGLRNQPQHF
TRBD2	many	TRBJ2-4	17	TRBV7-2	TGTGCCAGCAGCTTAGTGCCAGCGGGGGGGTCCAAAAACATTCAGTACTTC	CASSLVPAGGSKNIQYF
NA	many	TRBJ1-5	14	TRBV20-1	TGCAGTGCTTCTGACACTGGTAGCAATCAGCCCCAGCATTTT	CSASDTGSNQPQHF
NA	many	TRBJ2-2	16	TRBV28	TGTGCCAGCAGTTTAAGGGGGGCGCGGAACACCGGGGAGCTGTTTTTT	CASSLRGARNTGELFF
TRBD2	many	TRBJ2-1	15	TRBV11-2	TGTGCCAGCAGCTCCCAGCGGGGGGGCCGGAATGAGCAGTTCTTC	CASSSQRGGRNEQFF
NA	many	TRBJ1-5	14	TRBV20-1	TGCAGTGCTAGAGATGTGGCAGGCAATCAGCCCCAGCATTTT	CSARDVAGNQPQHF
NA	few	TRBJ1-2	14	TRBV11-2	TGTGCCAGCAGGAGGCCCAGAGATAACTATGGCTACACCTTC	CASRRPRDNYGYTF
NA	many	TRBJ1-1	14	TRBV20-1	TGCAGTGCTAGAGCGGGAAGTATGAACACTGAAGCTTTCTTT	CSARAGSMNTEAFF
NA	NA	TRBJ2-7	14	TRBV6-5	TGTGCCAGCAGTTACGACCCGGGATCCTACGAGCAGTACTTC	CASSYDPGSYEQYF
NA	many	TRBJ1-5	14	TRBV12-3/TRBV12-4	TGTGCCAGCAGTTTGTTCCTGGGCAATCAGCCCCAGCATTTT	CASSLFLGNQPQHF
NA	few	TRBJ2-5	14	TRBV7-8	TGTGCCAGCAGCTTACCCTCAATACAAGAGACCCAGTACTTC	CASSLPSIQETQYF
NA	many	TRBJ1-4	13	TRBV18	TGTGCCAGCTCACTAACAGGGAATGAAAAACTGTTTTTT	CASSLTGNEKLFF
NA	many	TRBJ1-5	12	TRBV20-1	TGCAGTGCTAGGATCGGCAATCAGCCCCAGCATTTT	CSARIGNQPQHF
NA	many	TRBJ2-1	14	TRBV28	TGTGCCAGCAGTTTAGGCCCAGGACGGATGGAGCAGTTCTTC	CASSLGPGRMEQFF